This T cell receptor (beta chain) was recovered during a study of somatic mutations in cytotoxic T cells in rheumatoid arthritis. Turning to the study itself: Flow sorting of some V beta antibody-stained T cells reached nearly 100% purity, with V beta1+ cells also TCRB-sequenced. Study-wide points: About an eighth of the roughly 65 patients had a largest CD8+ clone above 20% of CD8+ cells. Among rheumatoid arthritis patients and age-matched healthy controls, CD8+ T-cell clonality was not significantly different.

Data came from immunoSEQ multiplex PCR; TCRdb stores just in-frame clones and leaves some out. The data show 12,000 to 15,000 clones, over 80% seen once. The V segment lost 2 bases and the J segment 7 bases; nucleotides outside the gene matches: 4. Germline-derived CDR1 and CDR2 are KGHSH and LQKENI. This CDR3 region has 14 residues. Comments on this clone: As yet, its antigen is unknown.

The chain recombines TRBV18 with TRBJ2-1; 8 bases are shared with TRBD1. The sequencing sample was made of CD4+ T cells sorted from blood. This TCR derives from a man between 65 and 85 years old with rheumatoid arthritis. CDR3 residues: CASSPIDRGNEQFF. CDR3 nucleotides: TGTGCCAGCTCACCAATAGACAGGGGTAATGAGCAGTTCTTC.